The 10 T cell receptor beta chains listed next were all sequenced from one sample in a study of blood T cell repertoires in COVID-19. Profiled with immunoSEQ multiplex PCR; TCRdb holds only in-frame clones, not every one. The sample yields approximately 150,000 clones, approximately 90% seen once. The sequencing input was peripheral blood. Receptors originate from a man aged 50 or older with active or convalescent COVID-19.

The chain is built from TRBV28 and TRBJ2-3; perhaps TRBD2 as D (6 bases). V shed 3 bases and J shed 5 bases, with 9 bases lying between them. The length of the CDR3 is 13 residues. The germline V gene encodes CDR1 MDHEN and CDR2 SYDVKM. This CDR3 is CASSFRGGDTQYF. Written as DNA, the CDR3 is TGTGCCAGCAGTTTTAGGGGAGGAGATACGCAGTATTTT.

The V and J genes are TRBV27 and TRBJ2-7; TRBD2 might be the D (6 bases). The CDR3 totals 13 residues. The ends were cut back, 2 bases at V and 4 bases at J, with 9 bases in the middle. CDR1 is MNHEY and CDR2 is SMNVEV in the germline V gene (reference sequence). The CDR3 loop is CASSLVAGYEQYF. The CDR3 nucleotides read TGTGCCAGCAGTTTAGTGGCGGGATACGAGCAGTACTTC.

This rearrangement joins TRBV5-1 to TRBJ2-5; 11 nucleotides line up with TRBD2. The CDR3 is 15 residues long. Germline loops: CDR1 SGHRS, CDR2 YFSETQ. V shed 3 bases and J 5 bases; nucleotides not matched to a gene: 6. The DNA of the CDR3 is TGCGCCAGCAGCTCTAATAGCGGGAGGGGCGAGACCCAGTACTTC. This gives the protein CASSSNSGRGETQYF.

The chain combines TRBV3-1 (or the pseudogene TRBV3-2) with TRBJ1-2; 8 positions match TRBD1. V dropped 11 bases and J dropped 2; count of bases not matched to a gene: 7. Germline V gene sequence: CDR1 LGHDT, CDR2 YNNKEL (reference sequence). CDR3 size: 13 residues. For the CDR3, the DNA is TGTGCCGCCGAGGACAGGGCGAACTATGGCTACACCTTC. It translates to CAAEDRANYGYTF.

The chain couples TRBV9 to TRBJ1-2; weak D call: TRBD1 (5 bases). Germline assignment: CDR1 SGDLS and CDR2 YYNGEE. V lost 0 bases and J 13 bases, leaving 22 bases between the germline ends. The CDR3 is 15 amino acids. CDR3 loop: CASSVGGGDLRRVTF. CDR3 bases: TGTGCCAGCAGCGTAGGAGGAGGGGACCTTCGACGGGTCACCTTC.

The V call is TRBV30, the J call TRBJ2-2; 7 bases fit TRBD2. V lost 3 bases, J lost 5 bases, and 0 bases stayed unmatched. Germline V gene data show CDR1 as GTSNPN and CDR2 as SVGIG (reference sequence). The CDR3 loop spans 12 amino acids. In nucleotides, the CDR3 is TGTGCCTGGAGGGGGGGGACCGGGGAGCTGTTTTTT. Its protein is CAWRGGTGELFF.

The V call is TRBV5-1, the J call TRBJ1-1; D uncertain. The V gene lost 2 bases and the J gene lost 5 bases, with 13 bases spanning the gap. CDR1 is SGHRS, CDR2 YFSETQ, per germline. This CDR3 comprises 14 residues. DNA for the CDR3: TGCGCCAGCAGCTTTTCGGTTCCGGGAACTGAAGCTTTCTTT. It specifies CASSFSVPGTEAFF.

This clone was counted once. The chain is built from TRBV5-1 and TRBJ2-7; 9 bases fit TRBD1. Trimming took 5 bases from V and 2 from J; bases not matched to a gene: 20. The CDR3 length is 19 residues. From germline, CDR1 is SGHRS and CDR2 YFSETQ. CDR3 region: CASSHLPGQGILSTYEQYF. CDR3 nucleotide sequence: TGCGCCAGCAGTCACCTACCGGGACAGGGAATATTATCTACCTACGAGCAGTACTTC.

The chain uses TRBV27 and TRBJ2-5; 12 bases align to TRBD1. V was clipped by 5 bases and J by 5 bases; unmatched bases: 15. Looked up from germline, CDR1 is MNHEY and CDR2 is SMNVEV (reference sequence). The CDR3 sequence is 18 residues long. In DNA, the CDR3 is TGTGCCAGCAGTACGAACAGCCCCGGGACAGGGGGCAGGGAGACCCAGTACTTC. Residues: CASSTNSPGTGGRETQYF.

The chain couples TRBV19 to TRBJ1-6, with 7 bases that match TRBD1. This CDR3 has 18 amino acids. Germline V lookup: CDR1 LNHDA, CDR2 SQIVND (reference sequence). V lost 4 bases and J lost 0; bases outside the gene matches: 9. The CDR3 here is CASSTRQGLGSYNSPLHF. CDR3 nucleotides: TGTGCCAGTAGTACCCGACAGGGTTTGGGCTCCTATAATTCACCCCTCCACTTT.